The sequence of this TCR beta chain was determined in a study of sequential checkpoint blockade in melanoma. Study details: Both treatment sequences were followed by maintenance nivolumab. Overall study results and limits: PD-L1 staining and CD8+ counts, not mutational load, tracked tumor T-cell clonality. Rising tumor T-cell fraction and clonality meant about 30 times likelier benefit.

CDR3 size: 15 residues. Trimming removed 3 bases from V and 2 bases from J, with 11 bases in between. Germline CDR1 is SGHNT and CDR2 is YENEEA. The assay was immunoSEQ multiplex PCR, and TCRdb's table has in-frame clones only and misses some. The table includes about 4,000 clones, about a fifth detected once. Worth noting for this clone: Its antigen is currently unknown.

Treatment indicated: randomized to nivolumab then ipilimumab (arm A) or the reverse (arm B). The sequence was collected from a human patient with melanoma. Some clones in this sample may be carry-over from other donors' samples. Sequenced material: tumor tissue (inferred from file names), taken from a patient given nivolumab and ipilimumab in sequence. V is TRBV11-3 and J is TRBJ1-3; tentatively, D is TRBD1 (5 bases). The CDR3: CASSLGGAAGNTIYF. CDR3 nucleotide sequence: TGTGCCAGCAGCTTGGGAGGGGCGGCTGGAAACACCATATATTTT. Combining the CDR3 with reference TRBV11-3 and TRBJ1-3 gives the whole variable domain EAGVVQSPRYKIIEKKQPVAFWCNPISGHNTLYWYLQNLGQGPELLIRYENEEAVDDSQLPKDRFSAERLKGVDSTLKIQPAELGDSAVYLCASSLGGAAGNTIYFGEGSWLTVV.